This T cell receptor beta chain was observed in a study of molecular identifiers for immune sequencing clone quantification. Turning to the study itself: Within a replicate experiment, RNA obtained from either approximately 20,000 or 98,000 naive CD8 cells was divided into five aliquots, and four of those aliquots were then sequenced.

With listed TCR primers and previously described methods, bulk TCR libraries were prepared. One entry per CDR3 protein results from TCRdb running MiXCR on the PCR reads. Found here are about 500,000 distinct CDR3 sequences, around a fifth of them singletons; the top ten hold around 0.84%. V was pared by 6 bases and J by 1 base, with 16 bases of the junction left unmatched. Germline V gene sequence: CDR1 MNHEY, CDR2 SMNVEV (reference sequence). CDR3 length: 19 amino acids. The specimen was naive CD8+ T cells from blood, with Jurkat cell RNA spiked in. Specified subset: FACS-sorted CD8+CD4-CCR7+CD45RA+ naive T cells. The genes are TRBV27 and TRBJ1-1; TRBD1 agrees at 11 bases. The sequence was obtained from a human donor in good health. Some libraries in this study had Jurkat cell RNA spiked in. The CDR3 DNA sequence: TGTGCCAGCAGCCTCATCTTACCGGGACAGGGGGGAGAGAACACTGAAGCTTTCTTT. It encodes CASSLILPGQGGENTEAFF.